This T cell receptor beta chain was sequenced during a study of identical twins. Study findings and constraints: The more abundant beta clonotypes in cord blood had fewer insertions, and memory repertoires did not show this.

This clonotype was detected ten times or more. Its antigen is not known. Trimming took off 3 bases at V and 0 bases at J, with 3 bases between the two ends. The germline V gene encodes CDR1 MDHEN and CDR2 SYDVKM. This CDR3 is built from 13 residues. Carrying unique molecular identifiers, the cDNA also gained a universal primer site through template switching. TCRdb itself ran the 5' RACE reads through MiXCR, one entry per CDR3 protein. In the table there are a few hundred thousand distinct CDR3 sequences, about 8.5% of which are singletons. These data were also filed under a second study, of yellow fever vaccine responses in identical twins.

The TCR sequence derives from a woman aged 18 to 35 in good health. The specimen was CD8+ T cells sorted from blood. The chain links TRBV28 to TRBJ1-5; D unresolved. The CDR3 reads CASSFDSNQPQHF. CDR3 bases: TGTGCCAGCAGTTTCGATAGCAATCAGCCCCAGCATTTT.